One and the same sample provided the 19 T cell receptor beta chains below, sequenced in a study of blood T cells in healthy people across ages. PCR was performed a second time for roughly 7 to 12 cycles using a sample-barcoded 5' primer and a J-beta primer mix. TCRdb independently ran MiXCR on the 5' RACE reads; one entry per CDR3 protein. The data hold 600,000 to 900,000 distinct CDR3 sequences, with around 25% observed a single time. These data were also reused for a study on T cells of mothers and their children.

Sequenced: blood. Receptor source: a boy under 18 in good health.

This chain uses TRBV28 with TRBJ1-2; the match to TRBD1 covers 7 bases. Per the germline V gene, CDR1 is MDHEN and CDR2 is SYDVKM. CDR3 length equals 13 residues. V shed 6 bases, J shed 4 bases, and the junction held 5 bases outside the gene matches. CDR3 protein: CASRRQGPYGYTF. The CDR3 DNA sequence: TGTGCCAGCAGGAGACAGGGTCCCTATGGCTACACCTTC.

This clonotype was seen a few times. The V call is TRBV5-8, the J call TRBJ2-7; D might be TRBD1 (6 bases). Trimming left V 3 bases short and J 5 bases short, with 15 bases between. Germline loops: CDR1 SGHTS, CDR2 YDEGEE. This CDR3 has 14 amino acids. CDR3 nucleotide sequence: TGTGCCAGCAGCTCTCCTCCAGGGGTGGACGAGCAGTACTTC. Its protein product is CASSSPPGVDEQYF.

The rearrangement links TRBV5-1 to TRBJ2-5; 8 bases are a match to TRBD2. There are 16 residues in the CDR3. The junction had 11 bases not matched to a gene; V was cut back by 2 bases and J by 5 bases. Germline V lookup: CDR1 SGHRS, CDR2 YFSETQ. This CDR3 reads CASSLGLAGARETQYF. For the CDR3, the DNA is TGCGCCAGCAGCTTAGGGCTAGCGGGCGCGAGGGAGACCCAGTACTTC.

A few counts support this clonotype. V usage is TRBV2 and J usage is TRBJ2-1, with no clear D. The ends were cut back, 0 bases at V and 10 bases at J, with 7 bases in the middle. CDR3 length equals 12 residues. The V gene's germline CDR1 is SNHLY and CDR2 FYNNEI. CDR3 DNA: TGTGCCAGCAGTGAAGCAGCCTGGGAGCAGTTCTTC. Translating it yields CASSEAAWEQFF.

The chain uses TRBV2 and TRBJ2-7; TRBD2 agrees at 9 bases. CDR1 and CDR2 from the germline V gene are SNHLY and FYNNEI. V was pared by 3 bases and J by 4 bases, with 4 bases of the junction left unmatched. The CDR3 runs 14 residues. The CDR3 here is CASSDGGGGYEQYF. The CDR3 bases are TGTGCCAGCAGTGACGGCGGGGGGGGTTACGAGCAGTACTTC.

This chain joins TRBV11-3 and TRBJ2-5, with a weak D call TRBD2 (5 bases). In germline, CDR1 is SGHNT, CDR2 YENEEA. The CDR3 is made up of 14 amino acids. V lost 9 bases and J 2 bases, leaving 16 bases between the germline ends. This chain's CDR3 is CARSKRSGQETQYF. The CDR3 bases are TGTGCCAGATCCAAACGGAGCGGACAAGAGACCCAGTACTTC.

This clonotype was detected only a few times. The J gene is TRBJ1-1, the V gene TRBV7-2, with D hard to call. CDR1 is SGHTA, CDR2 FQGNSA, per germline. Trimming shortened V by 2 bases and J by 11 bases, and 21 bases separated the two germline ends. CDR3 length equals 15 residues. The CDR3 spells CASSLMGGAPRIAFF. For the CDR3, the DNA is TGTGCCAGCAGCTTAATGGGTGGAGCCCCCCGGATTGCTTTCTTT.

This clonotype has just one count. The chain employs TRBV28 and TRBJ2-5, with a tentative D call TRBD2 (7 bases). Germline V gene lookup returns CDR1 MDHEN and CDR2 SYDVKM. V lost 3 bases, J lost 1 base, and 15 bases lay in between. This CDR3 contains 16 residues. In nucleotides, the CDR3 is TGTGCCAGCAGTTTTGGGGTGGGGGGGGCCCAAGAGACCCAGTACTTC. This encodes CASSFGVGGAQETQYF.

The CDR3 nucleotides are TGTGCCAGCAGTTTATCGGTGCGGGGGACAGGGATTTACGAGCAGTACTTC. It yields the protein CASSLSVRGTGIYEQYF. The genes are TRBV27 and TRBJ2-7; 9 bases fit TRBD1. V was pared by 0 bases and J by 4 bases, with 10 bases of the junction left unmatched. This CDR3 spans 17 amino acids. Germline CDR1 is MNHEY and CDR2 is SMNVEV (reference sequence).

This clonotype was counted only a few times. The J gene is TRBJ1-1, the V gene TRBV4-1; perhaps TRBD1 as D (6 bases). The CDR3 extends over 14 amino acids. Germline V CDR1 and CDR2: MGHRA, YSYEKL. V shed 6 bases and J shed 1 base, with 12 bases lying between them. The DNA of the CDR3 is TGCGCCAGCAGGGGGACACTGAGGAACACTGAAGCTTTCTTT. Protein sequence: CASRGTLRNTEAFF.

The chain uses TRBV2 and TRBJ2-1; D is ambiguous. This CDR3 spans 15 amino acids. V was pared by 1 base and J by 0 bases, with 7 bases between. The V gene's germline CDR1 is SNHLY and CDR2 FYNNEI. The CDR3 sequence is CASSEERSSYNEQFF. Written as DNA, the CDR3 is TGTGCCAGCAGTGAAGAACGGAGCTCCTACAATGAGCAGTTCTTC.

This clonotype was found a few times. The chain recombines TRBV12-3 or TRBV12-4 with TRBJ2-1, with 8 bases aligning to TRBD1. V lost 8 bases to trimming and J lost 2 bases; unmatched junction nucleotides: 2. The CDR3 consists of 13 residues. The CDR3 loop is CASGGQAYNEQFF. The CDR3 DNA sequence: TGTGCCAGCGGGGGACAGGCCTACAATGAGCAGTTCTTC.

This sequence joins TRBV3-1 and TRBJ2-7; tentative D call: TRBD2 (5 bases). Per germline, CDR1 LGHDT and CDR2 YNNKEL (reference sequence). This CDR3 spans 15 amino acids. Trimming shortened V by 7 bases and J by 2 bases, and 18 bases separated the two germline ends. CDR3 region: CASTSTRAGAYEQYF. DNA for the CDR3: TGTGCCAGCACCTCAACTAGGGCGGGCGCCTACGAGCAGTACTTC.

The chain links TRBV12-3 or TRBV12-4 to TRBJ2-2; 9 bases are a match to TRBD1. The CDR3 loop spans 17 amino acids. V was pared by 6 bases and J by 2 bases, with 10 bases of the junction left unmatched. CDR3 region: CASSPDRGRTNTGELFF. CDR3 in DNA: TGTGCCAGCAGCCCCGACAGGGGGAGGACTAACACCGGGGAGCTGTTTTTT.

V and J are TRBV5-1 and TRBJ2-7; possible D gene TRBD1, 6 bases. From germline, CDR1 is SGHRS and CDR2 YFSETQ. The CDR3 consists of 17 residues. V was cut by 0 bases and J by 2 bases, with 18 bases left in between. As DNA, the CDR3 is TGCGCCAGCAGCTTGGCCACCTCTTCGGACAGTACCTACGAGCAGTACTTC. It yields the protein CASSLATSSDSTYEQYF.

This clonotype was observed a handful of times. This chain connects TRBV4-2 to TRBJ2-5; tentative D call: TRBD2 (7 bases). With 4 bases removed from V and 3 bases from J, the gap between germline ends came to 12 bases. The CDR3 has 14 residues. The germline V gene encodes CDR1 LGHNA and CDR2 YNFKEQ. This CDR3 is CASSPKGGEETQYF. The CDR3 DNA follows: TGTGCCAGCAGCCCCAAGGGGGGGGAAGAGACCCAGTACTTC.

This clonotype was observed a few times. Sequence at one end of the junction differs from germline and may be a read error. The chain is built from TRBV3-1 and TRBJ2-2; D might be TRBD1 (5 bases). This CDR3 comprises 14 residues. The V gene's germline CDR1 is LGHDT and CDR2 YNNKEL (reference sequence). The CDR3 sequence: CASSPGQGTEELFF. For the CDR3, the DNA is TGTGCCAGCAGCCCCGGCCAGGGAACCGAGGAGCTGTTTTTT.

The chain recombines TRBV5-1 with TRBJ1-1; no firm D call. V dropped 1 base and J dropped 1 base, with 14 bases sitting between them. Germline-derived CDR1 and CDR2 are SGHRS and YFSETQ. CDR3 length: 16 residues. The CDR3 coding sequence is TGCGCCAGCAGCTTGAGGGCCGGGATATCGAACACTGAAGCTTTCTTT. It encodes CASSLRAGISNTEAFF.

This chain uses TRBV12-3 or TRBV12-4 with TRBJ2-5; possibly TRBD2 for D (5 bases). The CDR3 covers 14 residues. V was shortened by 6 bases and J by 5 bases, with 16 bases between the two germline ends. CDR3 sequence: CASRTSGSGETQYF. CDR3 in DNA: TGTGCCAGCAGAACGTCGGGGTCCGGGGAGACCCAGTACTTC.